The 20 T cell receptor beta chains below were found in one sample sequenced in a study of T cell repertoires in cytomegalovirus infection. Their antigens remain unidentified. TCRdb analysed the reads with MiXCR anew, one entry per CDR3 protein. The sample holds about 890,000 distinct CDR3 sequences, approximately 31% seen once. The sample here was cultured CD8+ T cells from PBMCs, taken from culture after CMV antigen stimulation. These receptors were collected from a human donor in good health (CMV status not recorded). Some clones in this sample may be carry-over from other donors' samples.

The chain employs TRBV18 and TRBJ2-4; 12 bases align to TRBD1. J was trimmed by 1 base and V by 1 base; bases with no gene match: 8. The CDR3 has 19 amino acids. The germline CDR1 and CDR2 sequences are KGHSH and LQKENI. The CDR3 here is CASSPLGTGGRSAKNIQYF. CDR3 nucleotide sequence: TGTGCCAGCTCACCACTAGGGACAGGGGGCAGGTCGGCCAAAAACATTCAGTACTTC.

The CDR3 loop is CASSLGRAGYNEQFF. The DNA for the CDR3 is TGTGCCAGCAGCTTAGGCAGGGCAGGCTACAATGAGCAGTTCTTC. The genes are TRBV7-9 and TRBJ2-1, with D maybe TRBD1 (5 bases). Germline V CDR1 and CDR2: SEHNR, FQNEAQ (reference sequence). Trimming took 1 base from V and 3 from J, leaving 10 bases between them. This CDR3 contains 15 residues. The entire variable domain, with the rest obtained from reference TRBV7-9 and TRBJ2-1, is as follows: DTGVSQNPRHKITKRGQNVTFRCDPISEHNRLYWYRQTLGQGPEFLTYFQNEAQLEKSRLLSDRFSAERPKGSFSTLEIQRTEQGDSAMYLCASSLGRAGYNEQFFGPGTRLTVL.

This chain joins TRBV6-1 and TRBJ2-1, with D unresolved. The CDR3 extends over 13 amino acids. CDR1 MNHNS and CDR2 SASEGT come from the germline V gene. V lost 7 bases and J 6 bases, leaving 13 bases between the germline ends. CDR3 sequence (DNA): TGTGCCAGCACCTCGGGCGCGGTCAATGAGCAGTTCTTC. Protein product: CASTSGAVNEQFF.

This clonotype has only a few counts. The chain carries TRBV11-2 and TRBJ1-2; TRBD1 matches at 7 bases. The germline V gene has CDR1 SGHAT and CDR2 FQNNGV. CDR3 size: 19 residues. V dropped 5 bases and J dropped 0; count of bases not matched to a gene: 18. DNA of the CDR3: TGTGCCAGCAGCCCCGGTGCAGGGGGGGCTTTCAACCCTAACTATGGCTACACCTTC. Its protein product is CASSPGAGGAFNPNYGYTF.

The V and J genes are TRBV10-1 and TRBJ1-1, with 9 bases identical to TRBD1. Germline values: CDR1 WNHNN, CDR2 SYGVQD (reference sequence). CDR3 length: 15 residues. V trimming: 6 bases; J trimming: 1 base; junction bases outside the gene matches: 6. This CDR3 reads CASRRGTGRNTEAFF. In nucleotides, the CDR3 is TGCGCCAGCAGGAGAGGGACAGGGAGGAACACTGAAGCTTTCTTT.

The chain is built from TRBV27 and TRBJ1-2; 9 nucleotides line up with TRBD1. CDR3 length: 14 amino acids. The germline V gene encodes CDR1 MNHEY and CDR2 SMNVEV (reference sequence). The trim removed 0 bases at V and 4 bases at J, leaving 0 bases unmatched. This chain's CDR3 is CASSLSGQGYGYTF. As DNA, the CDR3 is TGTGCCAGCAGTTTATCGGGACAGGGCTATGGCTACACCTTC.

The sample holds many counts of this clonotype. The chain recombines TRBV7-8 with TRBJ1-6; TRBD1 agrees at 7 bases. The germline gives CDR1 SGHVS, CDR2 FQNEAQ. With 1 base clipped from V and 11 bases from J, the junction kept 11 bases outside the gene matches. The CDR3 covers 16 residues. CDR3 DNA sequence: TGTGCCAGCAGCTTAGGGGATCAGACAGGGCGTACACCCCTCCACTTT. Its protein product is CASSLGDQTGRTPLHF.

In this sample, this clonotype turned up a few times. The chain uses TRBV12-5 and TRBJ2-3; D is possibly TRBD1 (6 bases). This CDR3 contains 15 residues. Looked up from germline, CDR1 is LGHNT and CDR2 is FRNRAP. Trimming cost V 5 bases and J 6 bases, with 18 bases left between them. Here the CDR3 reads CASGPPAGTFDTQYF. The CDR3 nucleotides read TGTGCTAGTGGTCCCCCCGCCGGGACATTTGATACGCAGTATTTT.

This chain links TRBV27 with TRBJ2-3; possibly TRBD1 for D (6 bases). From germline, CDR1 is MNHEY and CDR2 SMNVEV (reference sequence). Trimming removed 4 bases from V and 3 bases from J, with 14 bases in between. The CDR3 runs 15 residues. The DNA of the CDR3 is TGTGCCAGCAGTTCTCCCGGGACAAGAACAGATACGCAGTATTTT. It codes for CASSSPGTRTDTQYF.

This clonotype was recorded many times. In DNA form, the CDR3 reads TGTGCCAGCAGCGACATCGGGGGTGGGGGCCTAGATGAGCAGTTCTTC. Amino acids: CASSDIGGGGLDEQFF. The rearrangement uses TRBV7-6 and TRBJ2-1; D possibly uses TRBD1 or TRBD2 (6 bases each). V dropped 5 bases and J dropped 8 bases, with 22 bases sitting between them. Per the germline V gene, CDR1 is SGHVS and CDR2 is FNYEAQ. CDR3 length equals 16 residues.

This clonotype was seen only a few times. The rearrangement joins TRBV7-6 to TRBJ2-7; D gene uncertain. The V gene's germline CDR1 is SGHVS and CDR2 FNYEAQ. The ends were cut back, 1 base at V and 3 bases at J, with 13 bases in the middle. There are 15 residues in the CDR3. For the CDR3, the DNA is TGTGCCAGCAGCTTAGAACAGCGTGATTACTACGAGCAGTACTTC. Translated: CASSLEQRDYYEQYF.

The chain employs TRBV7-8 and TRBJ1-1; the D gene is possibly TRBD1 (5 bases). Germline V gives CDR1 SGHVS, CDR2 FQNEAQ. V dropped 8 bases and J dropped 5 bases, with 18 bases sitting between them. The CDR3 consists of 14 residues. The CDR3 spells CASLPRGLDTEAFF. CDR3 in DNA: TGTGCCAGCCTTCCGAGGGGCCTGGATACTGAAGCTTTCTTT.

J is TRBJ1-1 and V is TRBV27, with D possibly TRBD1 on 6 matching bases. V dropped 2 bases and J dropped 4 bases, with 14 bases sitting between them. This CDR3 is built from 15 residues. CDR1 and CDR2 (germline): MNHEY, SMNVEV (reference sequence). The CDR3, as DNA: TGTGCCAGCAGTTTAGGAGGGGGTAGGTTCACTGAAGCTTTCTTT. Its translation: CASSLGGGRFTEAFF.

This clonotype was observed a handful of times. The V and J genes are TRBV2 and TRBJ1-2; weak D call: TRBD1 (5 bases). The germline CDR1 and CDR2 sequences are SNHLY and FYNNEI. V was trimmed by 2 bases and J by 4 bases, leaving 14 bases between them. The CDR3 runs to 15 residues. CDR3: CASSEYGGGSYGYTF. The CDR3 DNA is TGTGCCAGCAGTGAATATGGTGGGGGGAGCTATGGCTACACCTTC. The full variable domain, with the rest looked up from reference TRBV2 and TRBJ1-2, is EPEVTQTPSHQVTQMGQEVILRCVPISNHLYFYWYRQILGQKVEFLVSFYNNEISEKSEIFDDQFSVERPDGSNFTLKIRSTKLEDSAMYFCASSEYGGGSYGYTFGSGTRLTVV.

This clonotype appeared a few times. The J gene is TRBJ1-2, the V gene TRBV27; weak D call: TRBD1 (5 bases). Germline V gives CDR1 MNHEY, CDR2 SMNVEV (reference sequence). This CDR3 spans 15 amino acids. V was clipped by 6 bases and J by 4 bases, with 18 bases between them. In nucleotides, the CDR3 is TGTGCCAGCAGCTCCACCAGGGAAAGTATCTATGGCTACACCTTC. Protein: CASSSTRESIYGYTF.

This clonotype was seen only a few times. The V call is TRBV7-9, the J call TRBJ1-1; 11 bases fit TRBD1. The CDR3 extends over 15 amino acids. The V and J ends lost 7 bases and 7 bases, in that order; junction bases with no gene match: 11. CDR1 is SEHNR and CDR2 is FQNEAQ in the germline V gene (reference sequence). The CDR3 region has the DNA TGTGCCAGCACCTCTACAGGACAGGGGGCGGGTGAAGCTTTCTTT. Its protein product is CASTSTGQGAGEAFF. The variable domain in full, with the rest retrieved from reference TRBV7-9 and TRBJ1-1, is DTGVSQNPRHKITKRGQNVTFRCDPISEHNRLYWYRQTLGQGPEFLTYFQNEAQLEKSRLLSDRFSAERPKGSFSTLEIQRTEQGDSAMYLCASTSTGQGAGEAFFGQGTRLTVV.

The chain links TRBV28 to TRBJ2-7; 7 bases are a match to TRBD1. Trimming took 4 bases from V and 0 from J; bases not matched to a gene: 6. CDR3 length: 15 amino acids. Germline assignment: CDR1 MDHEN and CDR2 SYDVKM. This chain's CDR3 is CASSSRQGSSYEQYV. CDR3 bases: TGTGCCAGCAGTTCGAGACAGGGCTCCTCCTACGAGCAGTACGTC.

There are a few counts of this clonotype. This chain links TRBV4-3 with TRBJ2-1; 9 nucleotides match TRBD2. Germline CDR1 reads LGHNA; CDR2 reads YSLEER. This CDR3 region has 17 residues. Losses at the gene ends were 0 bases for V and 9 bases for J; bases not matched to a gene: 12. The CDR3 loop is CASSQDFRAGGLIEQFF. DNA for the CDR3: TGCGCCAGCAGCCAAGATTTCCGCGCGGGGGGGCTAATTGAGCAGTTCTTC.

This CDR3 reads CSARGTDGDEQYF. CDR3 bases: TGCAGTGCTAGAGGGACGGATGGTGACGAGCAGTACTTC. The rearrangement joins TRBV20-1 to TRBJ2-7, with D unresolved. Trimming left V 1 base short and J 5 bases short, with 12 bases between. Germline V lookup: CDR1 DFQATT, CDR2 SNEGSKA (reference sequence). The CDR3 spans 13 residues.

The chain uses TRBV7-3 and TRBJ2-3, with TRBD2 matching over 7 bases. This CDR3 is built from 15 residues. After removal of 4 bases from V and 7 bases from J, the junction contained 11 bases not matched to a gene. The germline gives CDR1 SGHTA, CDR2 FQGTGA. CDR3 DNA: TGTGCCAGCAGCTCAGGACTAGAACCCAAACATACGCAGTATTTT. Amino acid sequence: CASSSGLEPKHTQYF.